This T cell receptor beta chain was sequenced during a study of response to subunit inactivated influenza vaccine. General study points: Seasonal influenza vaccination, on each occasion, was suggested by the authors to recruit few new T cells.

MiXCR, applied by TCRdb to the RT-PCR reads, yields one record per CDR3 protein. The sample yields approximately 500,000 distinct CDR3 sequences, 10% to 15% seen once. V lost 3 bases to trimming and J lost 4 bases; unmatched junction nucleotides: 6. Looked up from germline, CDR1 is SGHNT and CDR2 is YYREEE (reference sequence). CDR3 length: 15 residues. This clonotype was recorded a few times. Its antigen is undetermined. V usage is TRBV5-4 and J usage is TRBJ1-2; 10 bases line up with TRBD1. The sample in question was PBMCs from blood, obtained 40 to 50 days after vaccination. This TCR was recovered from a man between 45 and 60 years old who received an inactivated influenza vaccine. CDR3 loop: CASSSGGTGVYGYTF. The DNA for the CDR3 is TGTGCCAGCAGCTCTGGCGGGACAGGGGTCTATGGCTACACCTTC. Based on the CDR3 plus reference TRBV5-4 and TRBJ1-2, the full variable domain is ETGVTQSPTHLIKTRGQQVTLRCSSQSGHNTVSWYQQALGQGPQFIFQYYREEENGRGNFPPRFSGLQFPNYSSELNVNALELDDSALYLCASSSGGTGVYGYTFGSGTRLTVV.